Below, 22 T cell receptor beta chains from the same sample are listed, as sequenced in a study of cytomegalovirus exposure and HLA in healthy donors. Primers for the PCR totalled 60 Vbeta and 13 Jbeta. The repertoire was sequenced with immunoSEQ multiplex PCR; TCRdb's copy has only in-frame clones and lacks some. In the table there are approximately 170,000 clones, roughly 85% of which are singletons. Input material: PBMCs. These receptors were collected from a male donor in good health and CMV-seronegative.

V gene TRBV11-3 combines with J gene TRBJ2-3, with D perhaps TRBD1 (5 bases). CDR3 length equals 14 residues. CDR1 and CDR2 (germline): SGHNT, YENEEA. V shed 1 base and J shed 5 bases, with 10 bases lying between them. CDR3: CASSLAPGQDTQYF. The CDR3 nucleotides read TGTGCCAGCAGCTTAGCCCCAGGGCAAGATACGCAGTATTTT.

V usage is TRBV29-1 and J usage is TRBJ1-1, with no clear D. This CDR3 contains 14 residues. Germline values: CDR1 SQVTM, CDR2 ANQGSEA. The V end was cut by 5 bases, the J end by 0 bases, with 13 bases between. The CDR3 spells CSVRWRSMNTEAFF. The CDR3 region has the DNA TGCAGCGTTCGATGGAGGTCGATGAACACTGAAGCTTTCTTT.

The V gene is TRBV5-5, the J gene TRBJ1-4; D is possibly TRBD1 (6 bases). Per the germline V gene, CDR1 is SGHKS and CDR2 is YYEKEE (reference sequence). This CDR3 comprises 15 residues. V was pared by 2 bases and J by 7 bases, with 15 bases between. The CDR3 region has the DNA TGTGCCAGCAGCTTCATAGGGGGTTCCGGTGAAAAACTGTTTTTT. It yields the protein CASSFIGGSGEKLFF.

The rearrangement uses TRBV7-2 and TRBJ2-7; TRBD2 matches at 13 bases. The CDR3 is made up of 19 amino acids. Germline CDR1 is SGHTA and CDR2 is FQGNSA. V lost 5 bases to trimming and J lost 4 bases; unmatched junction nucleotides: 17. Written as DNA, the CDR3 is TGTGCCAGCAGCCCCATGGGAAGACTAGCGGGAGGTCCTAATTACGAGCAGTACTTC. Amino acid sequence: CASSPMGRLAGGPNYEQYF.

The gene calls are TRBV7-3 and TRBJ1-2; the match to TRBD1 covers 7 bases. This CDR3 contains 15 residues. CDR1 and CDR2 from the germline V gene are SGHTA and FQGTGA. J gave up 8 bases and V 2 bases, and 11 bases lay outside the gene matches. CDR3 region: CASSLVRQGRGGYTF. In nucleotides, the CDR3 is TGTGCCAGCAGCTTAGTTAGACAGGGACGGGGCGGCTACACCTTC.

The chain is built from TRBV29-1 and TRBJ2-5; the D gene is possibly TRBD2 (6 bases). The germline V and J ends were trimmed by 5 bases and 5 bases, with 15 bases remaining between them. The CDR3 contains 13 residues. The germline V gene encodes CDR1 SQVTM and CDR2 ANQGSEA. CDR3 coding DNA: TGCAGCGTTTTCGGTCAGGGAGGTGAGACCCAGTACTTC. It translates to CSVFGQGGETQYF.

V usage is TRBV7-3 and J usage is TRBJ1-2; no definite D call. Between the trimmed V and J ends, which lost 0 bases and 8 bases, there was a span of 10 bases. Per germline, CDR1 SGHTA and CDR2 FQGTGA. The CDR3 spans 13 residues. The CDR3 nucleotides read TGTGCCAGCAGCTTAACGGGAGGCGAGGGCTACACCTTC. It specifies CASSLTGGEGYTF.

This chain uses TRBV10-3 with TRBJ1-5, with 9 bases lining up with TRBD1. The ends lost 3 bases at V and 3 bases at J; junction bases unmatched: 3. The V gene's germline CDR1 is ENHRY and CDR2 SYGVKD. The length of the CDR3 is 15 residues. The CDR3 loop reads CAISDRDRDNQPQHF. CDR3 DNA: TGTGCCATCAGTGACCGGGACAGGGACAATCAGCCCCAGCATTTT.

The CDR3 nucleotides are TGCGCCAGCAGCTCCACAGGGAGTTATGGCTACACCTTC. It translates to CASSSTGSYGYTF. The V gene is TRBV5-1, the J gene TRBJ1-2, with a possible D match to TRBD1 (6 bases). V lost 3 bases to trimming and J lost 5 bases, with 11 bases between them. Germline V gives CDR1 SGHRS, CDR2 YFSETQ. This CDR3 region has 13 residues.

V gene TRBV19 combines with J gene TRBJ1-6; D is undetermined. The CDR3 has 15 amino acids. The V and J ends lost 0 bases and 14 bases respectively, with 17 bases between them. Germline loops: CDR1 LNHDA, CDR2 SQIVND (reference sequence). The CDR3 loop reads CASSIDPASSTSLHF. CDR3 bases: TGTGCCAGTAGTATAGATCCGGCCTCATCGACTTCCCTCCACTTT.

DNA for the CDR3: TGTGCCAGTTTCCTTACCCCGCGGGGGTCCAACTATGGCTACACCTTC. Translation gives CASFLTPRGSNYGYTF. The chain employs TRBV19 and TRBJ1-2; maybe TRBD1 (5 bases). This CDR3 contains 16 residues. Between the trimmed V and J ends, which lost 8 bases and 2 bases, there was a span of 21 bases. From germline, CDR1 is LNHDA and CDR2 SQIVND (reference sequence).

The chain is built from TRBV6-5 and TRBJ1-1, with 10 bases lining up with TRBD1. CDR3 length: 15 amino acids. Germline loops: CDR1 MNHEY, CDR2 SVGAGI. V dropped 5 bases and J dropped 4; count of bases not matched to a gene: 7. CDR3 in DNA: TGTGCCAGCAGTGCCCGGACAGGGGGGAGCACTGAAGCTTTCTTT. Its protein product is CASSARTGGSTEAFF.

The V and J genes are TRBV6-5 and TRBJ2-3; 8 positions match TRBD1. The V gene end was trimmed by 6 bases and the J gene end by 5 bases; junction bases not matched to a gene: 4. The CDR3 loop spans 13 amino acids. Per germline, CDR1 MNHEY and CDR2 SVGAGI. Here the CDR3 reads CASRGTGIDTQYF. The CDR3 DNA reads TGTGCCAGCAGGGGGACAGGAATAGATACGCAGTATTTT.

The chain uses TRBV10-3 and TRBJ2-5; D call uncertain. Germline CDR1 reads ENHRY; CDR2 reads SYGVKD. V was cut by 5 bases and J by 2 bases, with 6 bases left in between. CDR3 length equals 12 residues. The CDR3 DNA sequence: TGTGCCATCAGTCCCAGTCAAGAGACCCAGTACTTC. Encoded protein: CAISPSQETQYF.

This sequence joins TRBV19 and TRBJ1-1; unclear D gene. From germline, CDR1 is LNHDA and CDR2 SQIVND (reference sequence). V was pared by 2 bases and J by 0 bases, with 7 bases between. The CDR3 consists of 14 residues. The CDR3 here is CASSIQTLNTEAFF. The CDR3 DNA reads as TGTGCCAGTAGTATACAAACACTGAACACTGAAGCTTTCTTT. The entire variable domain, with the rest obtained from reference TRBV19 and TRBJ1-1, is as follows: DGGITQSPKYLFRKEGQNVTLSCEQNLNHDAMYWYRQDPGQGLRLIYYSQIVNDFQKGDIAEGYSVSREKKESFPLTVTSAQKNPTAFYLCASSIQTLNTEAFFGQGTRLTVV.

The rearrangement joins TRBV5-6 to TRBJ1-6; unclear D gene. CDR3 length equals 14 residues. Germline CDR1 SGHDT, CDR2 YYEEEE. Trimming stripped 0 bases from V and 6 bases from J, with 7 bases between. The CDR3 nucleotides read TGTGCCAGCAGCTTGGCAGGTCCTAATTCACCCCTCCACTTT. This sequence encodes CASSLAGPNSPLHF.

The CDR3 DNA follows: TGTGCCATCTCCCCGGGAGGGGAGCTGTTTTTT. It encodes CAISPGGELFF. This chain connects TRBV10-3 to TRBJ2-2; D possibly corresponds to TRBD2 (5 bases). This CDR3 region has 11 residues. Germline V lookup: CDR1 ENHRY, CDR2 SYGVKD. Trimming removed 8 bases from V and 8 bases from J, with 9 bases in between.

The CDR3 reads CASSDPHRGQETQYF. The CDR3 DNA reads TGTGCCAGCAGTGACCCCCACAGGGGACAAGAGACCCAGTACTTC. This chain uses TRBV25-1 with TRBJ2-5, with 7 bases aligning to TRBD1. The germline V gene encodes CDR1 MGHDK and CDR2 SYGVNS. This CDR3 is 15 amino acids long. V lost 3 bases, J lost 2 bases, and 6 bases stayed unmatched.

The CDR3 reads CASSPTSADNYEQYF. In DNA form, the CDR3 reads TGTGCCAGCAGCCCTACGTCAGCGGATAACTACGAGCAGTACTTC. The chain combines TRBV4-2 with TRBJ2-7, with D maybe TRBD2 (5 bases). With 4 bases removed from V and 3 bases from J, the gap between germline ends came to 16 bases. CDR3 length: 15 residues. Germline V gives CDR1 LGHNA, CDR2 YNFKEQ.

The chain uses TRBV19 and TRBJ1-5, with D unresolved. Trimming took 4 bases from V and 7 from J, leaving 11 bases between them. CDR1 is LNHDA, CDR2 SQIVND, per germline (reference sequence). The CDR3 spans 13 residues. The CDR3 DNA reads TGTGCCAGTAGTACGGGGAGGGAACAGCCCCAGCATTTT. Protein product: CASSTGREQPQHF.

The rearrangement joins TRBV11-2 to TRBJ2-5, with D possibly being TRBD2 (6 bases). The J call is uncertain, as TRBJ2-7 better fits the DNA end. This CDR3 region has 15 residues. CDR1 is SGHAT, CDR2 FQNNGV, per germline. The CDR3 DNA follows: TGTGCCAGCAGCTTATTGCGGGCTAGCGTGTACGAGCAGTACTTC. Its protein product is CASSLLRASVYEQYF.

The V and J genes are TRBV6-1 and TRBJ1-2; 9 bases line up with TRBD1. The CDR3 totals 14 residues. With V trimmed by 5 bases and J by 2 bases, 3 bases remained unmatched. Germline assignment: CDR1 MNHNS and CDR2 SASEGT. CDR3 sequence reads: CASSLGTGNYGYTF. The CDR3 nucleotides are TGTGCCAGCAGTTTGGGGACAGGGAACTATGGCTACACCTTC.